The 28 T cell receptor beta chains presented below share a single source sample, sequenced in a study of Tregs in tolerant kidney transplant recipients. Repertoires were generated with immunoSEQ multiplex PCR, while TCRdb's copy carries only in-frame clones and drops some. The data show some 110,000 clones, roughly 93% seen once. The source material was CD4+ T cells from blood. The receptors here all came from a human donor in good health.

The chain combines TRBV30 with TRBJ1-2, with unresolved D. From germline, CDR1 is GTSNPN and CDR2 SVGIG (reference sequence). CDR3 length equals 12 residues. The V and J ends lost 0 bases and 7 bases respectively, with 9 bases between them. DNA of the CDR3: TGTGCCTGGAGTGTTATACCCCCTGGCTACACCTTC. Residues: CAWSVIPPGYTF. Complete variable domain (other parts from reference TRBV30 and TRBJ1-2): SQTIHQWPATLVQPVGSPLSLECTVEGTSNPNLYWYRQAAGRGLQLLFYSVGIGQISSEVPQNLSASRPQDRQFILSSKKLLLSDSGFYLCAWSVIPPGYTFGSGTRLTVV.

The chain uses TRBV15 and TRBJ1-2; a possible D gene is TRBD1 (6 bases). The CDR3 sequence is 14 residues long. The germline V gene encodes CDR1 LNHNV and CDR2 YYDKDF (reference sequence). Trimming took off 0 bases at V and 8 bases at J, with 13 bases between the two ends. In DNA form, the CDR3 reads TGTGCCACCAGCAGAGAGCCCGGGGGGCGGGGCTACACCTTC. It yields the protein CATSREPGGRGYTF.

V gene TRBV5-1 combines with J gene TRBJ2-7; 7 nucleotides match TRBD2. The germline CDR1 and CDR2 sequences are SGHRS and YFSETQ. The J segment lost 0 bases and the V segment lost 7 bases, leaving 4 bases of the junction unmatched. CDR3 length: 13 amino acids. The CDR3 sequence is CASAAGSSYEQYF. Here the CDR3 DNA reads TGCGCCAGCGCAGCGGGGAGCTCCTACGAGCAGTACTTC.

The V and J genes are TRBV6-1 and TRBJ1-3, with 7 bases identical to TRBD1. V shed 7 bases, J shed 3 bases, and the junction held 6 bases outside the gene matches. Germline V gene data show CDR1 as MNHNS and CDR2 as SASEGT. The CDR3 length is 14 residues. CDR3 bases: TGTGCCAGCAAAGCGGACAGGCATGGAAACACCATATATTTT. This codes for CASKADRHGNTIYF.

V is TRBV29-1 and J is TRBJ1-2; 10 bases map to TRBD1. This CDR3 region has 13 residues. Germline V gene data show CDR1 as SQVTM and CDR2 as ANQGSEA. V shed 4 bases, J shed 8 bases, and the junction held 7 bases outside the gene matches. CDR3 bases: TGCAGCGTTGGGGGACAGGGGACGAACGGCTACACCTTC. Protein sequence: CSVGGQGTNGYTF. Full variable domain (outside the CDR3, taken from reference TRBV29-1 and TRBJ1-2): SAVISQKPSRDICQRGTSLTIQCQVDSQVTMMFWYRQQPGQSLTLIATANQGSEATYESGFVIDKFPISRPNLTFSTLTVSNMSPEDSSIYLCSVGGQGTNGYTFGSGTRLTVV.

V gene TRBV18 combines with J gene TRBJ1-1; D is possibly TRBD1 (5 bases). The V gene's germline CDR1 is KGHSH and CDR2 LQKENI. The V end was cut by 6 bases, the J end by 4 bases, with 9 bases between. The CDR3 covers 12 residues. The CDR3 bases are TGTGCCAGCTCCACGGGGCTCACTGAAGCTTTCTTT. It yields the protein CASSTGLTEAFF. Full variable domain (outside the CDR3, taken from reference TRBV18 and TRBJ1-1): NAGVMQNPRHLVRRRGQEARLRCSPMKGHSHVYWYRQLPEEGLKFMVYLQKENIIDESGMPKERFSAEFPKEGPSILRIQQVVRGDSAAYFCASSTGLTEAFFGQGTRLTVV.

DNA of the CDR3: TGTGCCAGCAGCTTGGCACTTGGCGGGAGCACAGATACGCAGTATTTT. It codes for CASSLALGGSTDTQYF. J is TRBJ2-3 and V is TRBV5-5; the D gene is possibly TRBD2 (5 bases). The CDR3 has 16 residues. Germline CDR1 SGHKS, CDR2 YYEKEE (reference sequence). With 0 bases removed from V and 0 bases from J, the gap between germline ends came to 11 bases.

J is TRBJ2-5 and V is TRBV10-2, with TRBD1 identical over 9 bases. Germline assignment: CDR1 WSHSY and CDR2 SAAADI. Germline trimming cut 6 bases from V and 5 bases from J; bases unmatched to any gene: 4. CDR3 length: 13 amino acids. The CDR3 reads CASRRDRVETQYF. The CDR3 DNA reads TGCGCCAGCAGACGGGACAGGGTCGAGACCCAGTACTTC.

The rearrangement joins TRBV30 to TRBJ2-1; 10 bases are a match to TRBD2. In germline, CDR1 is GTSNPN, CDR2 SVGIG (reference sequence). V was clipped by 0 bases and J by 3 bases; unmatched bases: 2. The CDR3 length is 15 residues. CDR3 sequence (DNA): TGTGCCTGGAGTGTACTAGCGGGGTTCTACAATGAGCAGTTCTTC. This sequence encodes CAWSVLAGFYNEQFF.

The chain links TRBV5-1 to TRBJ1-3; D gene unclear. The germline V and J ends were trimmed by 0 bases and 0 bases, with 4 bases remaining between them. Germline V lookup: CDR1 SGHRS, CDR2 YFSETQ. This CDR3 comprises 14 residues. CDR3 in DNA: TGCGCCAGCAGCTTGGATTTCTCTGGAAACACCATATATTTT. Translation gives CASSLDFSGNTIYF. Full variable domain (missing parts from reference TRBV5-1 and TRBJ1-3): KAGVTQTPRYLIKTRGQQVTLSCSPISGHRSVSWYQQTPGQGLQFLFEYFSETQRNKGNFPGRFSGRQFSNSRSEMNVSTLELGDSALYLCASSLDFSGNTIYFGEGSWLTVV.

The rearrangement joins TRBV29-1 to TRBJ1-2; a weak D match, TRBD1 (6 bases). The CDR3 is made up of 12 amino acids. Looked up from germline, CDR1 is SQVTM and CDR2 is ANQGSEA. Trimming removed 4 bases from V and 3 bases from J, with 9 bases in between. The CDR3 nucleotides are TGCAGCGTTGTTGCAGGGGACTATGGCTACACCTTC. As protein: CSVVAGDYGYTF.

The chain uses TRBV2 and TRBJ1-2; maybe TRBD1 (5 bases). From germline, CDR1 is SNHLY and CDR2 FYNNEI. V was trimmed by 7 bases and J by 5 bases, leaving 14 bases between them. The length of the CDR3 is 13 residues. The CDR3 reads CASNRQIWYGYTF. In DNA form, the CDR3 reads TGTGCCAGCAACCGACAGATCTGGTATGGCTACACCTTC. Full variable domain (outside the CDR3, taken from reference TRBV2 and TRBJ1-2): EPEVTQTPSHQVTQMGQEVILRCVPISNHLYFYWYRQILGQKVEFLVSFYNNEISEKSEIFDDQFSVERPDGSNFTLKIRSTKLEDSAMYFCASNRQIWYGYTFGSGTRLTVV.

This sequence joins TRBV27 and TRBJ2-7, with D unclear. This CDR3 spans 13 amino acids. Germline CDR1 reads MNHEY; CDR2 reads SMNVEV (reference sequence). Trimming stripped 4 bases from V and 0 bases from J, with 7 bases between. CDR3 in amino acids: CASSSIHSYEQYF. CDR3 nucleotides: TGTGCCAGCAGTTCCATCCACTCCTACGAGCAGTACTTC.

This chain links TRBV6-1 with TRBJ2-1, with TRBD1 as a possible D gene (6 bases). Trimming shortened V by 3 bases and J by 2 bases, and 14 bases separated the two germline ends. This CDR3 has 16 residues. Germline CDR1 reads MNHNS; CDR2 reads SASEGT. The CDR3 loop is CASSDPYREPYNEQFF. The CDR3 region has the DNA TGTGCCAGCAGTGACCCATACAGGGAGCCCTACAATGAGCAGTTCTTC.

This chain uses TRBV11-2 with TRBJ1-3, with D possibly TRBD1 on 6 matching bases. V lost 5 bases, J lost 1 base, and 15 bases lay in between. Germline V gene lookup returns CDR1 SGHAT and CDR2 FQNNGV. The CDR3 is 16 residues long. The CDR3 DNA is TGTGCCAGCAGCCCAAAACAGGGCGGATCTGGAAACACCATATATTTT. As protein: CASSPKQGGSGNTIYF. The full variable domain, its missing parts supplied by reference TRBV11-2 and TRBJ1-3, is EAGVAQSPRYKIIEKRQSVAFWCNPISGHATLYWYQQILGQGPKLLIQFQNNGVVDDSQLPKDRFSAERLKGVDSTLKIQPAKLEDSAVYLCASSPKQGGSGNTIYFGEGSWLTVV.

V is TRBV6-5 and J is TRBJ2-1; weak D call: TRBD2 (5 bases). The germline CDR1 and CDR2 sequences are MNHEY and SVGAGI. Between the trimmed V and J ends, which lost 6 bases and 7 bases, there was a span of 7 bases. The CDR3 is 11 residues long. The CDR3 DNA follows: TGTGCCAGCAGAGCGGTGAATGAGCAGTTCTTC. It translates to CASRAVNEQFF.

The V gene is TRBV6-6, the J gene TRBJ2-3, with 9 nucleotides matching TRBD2. CDR1 and CDR2 from the germline V gene are MNHNY and SVGAGI (reference sequence). The CDR3 covers 16 residues. Trimming took 0 bases from V and 2 from J; bases not matched to a gene: 3. CDR3 sequence reads: CASSYSGGRATDTQYF. CDR3 sequence (DNA): TGTGCCAGCAGTTACTCAGGCGGGAGGGCCACAGATACGCAGTATTTT.

This sequence joins TRBV7-9 and TRBJ2-5, with 14 bases matching TRBD2. The CDR3 contains 14 residues. Germline V CDR1 and CDR2: SEHNR, FQNEAQ (reference sequence). V dropped 5 bases and J dropped 13; count of bases not matched to a gene: 9. CDR3 sequence: CASSPGTSGRGRYF. The CDR3 DNA follows: TGTGCCAGCAGCCCCGGGACTAGCGGGAGAGGGAGGTACTTC.

The chain couples TRBV6-1 to TRBJ1-1; tentatively, D is TRBD1 (6 bases). This CDR3 has 15 residues. Deletions cut 4 bases from V and 1 base from J, with 13 bases between. The germline V gene encodes CDR1 MNHNS and CDR2 SASEGT. The CDR3 coding sequence is TGTGCCAGCAGTGTAAGGACAGTACCGAACACTGAAGCTTTCTTT. Its translation: CASSVRTVPNTEAFF.

V gene TRBV19 combines with J gene TRBJ2-6, with a possible D match to TRBD2 (7 bases). V lost 2 bases to trimming and J lost 0 bases, with 14 bases between them. Per germline, CDR1 LNHDA and CDR2 SQIVND (reference sequence). The CDR3 totals 18 residues. The CDR3 DNA follows: TGTGCCAGTAGTATATTGGGGGGGCGCTCCTCTGGGGCCAACGTCCTGACTTTC. It encodes CASSILGGRSSGANVLTF.

V gene TRBV2 combines with J gene TRBJ1-4, with TRBD1 as a possible D gene (5 bases). The CDR3 covers 13 residues. CDR1 SNHLY and CDR2 FYNNEI come from the germline V gene. The V gene lost 10 bases and the J gene lost 5 bases, with 14 bases spanning the gap. The CDR3 coding sequence is TGTGCCACTTCGGGGCAGCCAAATGAAAAACTGTTTTTT. Its translation: CATSGQPNEKLFF.

The chain joins TRBV5-1 to TRBJ2-1, with D perhaps matching TRBD1 or TRBD2 (5 bases each). The CDR3 covers 14 residues. Trimming shortened V by 4 bases and J by 6 bases, and 14 bases separated the two germline ends. The germline gives CDR1 SGHRS, CDR2 YFSETQ. The CDR3 region is CASSTGTQINEQFF. The CDR3 bases are TGCGCCAGCAGCACCGGGACCCAGATCAATGAGCAGTTCTTC. Complete variable domain (other parts from reference TRBV5-1 and TRBJ2-1): KAGVTQTPRYLIKTRGQQVTLSCSPISGHRSVSWYQQTPGQGLQFLFEYFSETQRNKGNFPGRFSGRQFSNSRSEMNVSTLELGDSALYLCASSTGTQINEQFFGPGTRLTVL.

This sequence joins TRBV6-5 and TRBJ1-6; D not certain. The CDR3 runs 14 residues. CDR1 and CDR2 from the germline V gene are MNHEY and SVGAGI. Trimming shortened V by 2 bases and J by 4 bases, and 6 bases separated the two germline ends. CDR3 loop: CASSYRDYNSPLHF. CDR3 sequence (DNA): TGTGCCAGCAGTTACAGGGATTATAATTCACCCCTCCACTTT.

The V and J genes are TRBV5-1 and TRBJ2-5, with D possibly matching TRBD1 (5 bases). V lost 0 bases to trimming and J lost 4 bases, with 10 bases between them. This CDR3 comprises 14 residues. Germline loops: CDR1 SGHRS, CDR2 YFSETQ. The CDR3 reads CASSLVAGRETQYF. CDR3 nucleotide sequence: TGCGCCAGCAGCTTGGTCGCAGGGCGAGAGACCCAGTACTTC. Combining the CDR3 with reference TRBV5-1 and TRBJ2-5 gives the whole variable domain KAGVTQTPRYLIKTRGQQVTLSCSPISGHRSVSWYQQTPGQGLQFLFEYFSETQRNKGNFPGRFSGRQFSNSRSEMNVSTLELGDSALYLCASSLVAGRETQYFGPGTRLLVL.

This chain connects TRBV6-5 to TRBJ2-2, with 13 bases matching TRBD2. CDR1 is MNHEY, CDR2 SVGAGI, per germline. Losses at the gene ends were 6 bases for V and 5 bases for J; bases not matched to a gene: 3. This CDR3 is 15 amino acids long. CDR3 residues: CASRRTSGRTGELFF. The CDR3 bases are TGTGCCAGCAGACGGACTAGCGGGAGAACCGGGGAGCTGTTTTTT.

The V and J genes are TRBV9 and TRBJ2-3; D remains unclear. V shed 3 bases and J shed 0 bases, with 11 bases lying between them. Looked up from germline, CDR1 is SGDLS and CDR2 is YYNGEE. This CDR3 region has 15 residues. The CDR3 DNA follows: TGTGCCAGCAGCGCCCCCTTAACTAGCACAGATACGCAGTATTTT. Protein product: CASSAPLTSTDTQYF.

This clone showed up just a few times. The rearrangement joins TRBV13 to TRBJ2-5; tentatively, D is TRBD2 (6 bases). This CDR3 has 11 amino acids. The germline V gene encodes CDR1 PRHDT and CDR2 FYEKMQ (reference sequence). Between the trimmed V and J ends, which lost 5 bases and 5 bases, there was a span of 6 bases. CDR3 bases: TGTGCCAGCAGCCGGGGGGAGACCCAGTACTTC. This sequence encodes CASSRGETQYF.

This chain connects TRBV6-5 to TRBJ1-5, with D perhaps TRBD1 (5 bases). Per germline, CDR1 MNHEY and CDR2 SVGAGI. V gave up 4 bases and J gave up 9 bases, with 10 bases separating them. The CDR3 sequence is 12 residues long. The CDR3 DNA follows: TGTGCCAGCAGTTGGGGCTCGGGGCCCCAGCATTTT. Translated, it gives CASSWGSGPQHF.